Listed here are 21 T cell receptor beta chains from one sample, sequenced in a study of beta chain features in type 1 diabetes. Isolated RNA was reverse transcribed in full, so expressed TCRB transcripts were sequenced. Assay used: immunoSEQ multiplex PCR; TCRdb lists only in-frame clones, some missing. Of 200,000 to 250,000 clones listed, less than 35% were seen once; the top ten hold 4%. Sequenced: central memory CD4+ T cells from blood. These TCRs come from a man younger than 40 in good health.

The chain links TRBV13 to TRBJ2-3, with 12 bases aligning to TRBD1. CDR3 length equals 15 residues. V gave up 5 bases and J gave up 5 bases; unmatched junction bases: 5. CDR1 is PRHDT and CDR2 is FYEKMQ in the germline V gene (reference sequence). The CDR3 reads CASSGGTGGVDTQYF. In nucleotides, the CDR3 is TGTGCCAGCAGCGGAGGGACAGGGGGCGTAGATACGCAGTATTTT.

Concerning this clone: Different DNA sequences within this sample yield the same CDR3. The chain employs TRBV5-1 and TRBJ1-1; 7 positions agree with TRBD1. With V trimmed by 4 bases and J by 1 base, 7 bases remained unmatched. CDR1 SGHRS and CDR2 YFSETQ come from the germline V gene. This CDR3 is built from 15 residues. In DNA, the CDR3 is TGCGCCAGCAGCCTACCGGGACAGCCGAACACTGAAGCTTTCTTT. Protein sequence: CASSLPGQPNTEAFF.

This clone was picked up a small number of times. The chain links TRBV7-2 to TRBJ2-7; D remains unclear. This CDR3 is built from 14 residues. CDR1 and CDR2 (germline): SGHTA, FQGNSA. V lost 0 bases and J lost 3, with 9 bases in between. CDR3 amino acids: CASSLAPGLYEQYF. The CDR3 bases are TGTGCCAGCAGCTTAGCCCCCGGCCTCTACGAGCAGTACTTC. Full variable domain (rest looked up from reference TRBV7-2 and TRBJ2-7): GAGVSQSPSNKVTEKGKDVELRCDPISGHTALYWYRQSLGQGLEFLIYFQGNSAPDKSGLPSDRFSAERTGGSVSTLTIQRTQQEDSAVYLCASSLAPGLYEQYFGPGTRLTVT.

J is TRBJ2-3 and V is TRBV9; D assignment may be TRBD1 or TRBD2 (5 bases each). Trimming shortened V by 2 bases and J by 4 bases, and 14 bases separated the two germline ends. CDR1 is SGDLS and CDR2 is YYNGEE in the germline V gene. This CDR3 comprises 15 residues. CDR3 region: CASSVSGARADTQYF. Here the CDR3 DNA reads TGTGCCAGCAGCGTCTCCGGGGCCCGGGCAGATACGCAGTATTTT.

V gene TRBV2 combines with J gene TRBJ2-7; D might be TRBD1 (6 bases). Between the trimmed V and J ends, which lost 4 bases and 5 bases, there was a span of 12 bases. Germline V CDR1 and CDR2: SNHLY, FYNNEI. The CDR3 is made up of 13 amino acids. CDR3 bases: TGTGCCAGCAGTGTAAGGCAGGGGAACGAGCAGTACTTC. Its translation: CASSVRQGNEQYF.

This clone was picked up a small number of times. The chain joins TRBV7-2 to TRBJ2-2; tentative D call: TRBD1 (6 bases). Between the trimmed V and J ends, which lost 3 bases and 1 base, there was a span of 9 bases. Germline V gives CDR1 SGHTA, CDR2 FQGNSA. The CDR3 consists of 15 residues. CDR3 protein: CASSFRGRNTGELFF. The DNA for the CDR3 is TGTGCCAGCAGCTTTAGGGGGAGGAACACCGGGGAGCTGTTTTTT.

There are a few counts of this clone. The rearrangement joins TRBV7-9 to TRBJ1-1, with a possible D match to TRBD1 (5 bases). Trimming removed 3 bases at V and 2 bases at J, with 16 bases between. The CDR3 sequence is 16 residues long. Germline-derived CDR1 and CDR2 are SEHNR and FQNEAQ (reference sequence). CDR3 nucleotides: TGTGCCAGCAGCTTCTTGGAAGGGGTAGGCAACACTGAAGCTTTCTTT. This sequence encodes CASSFLEGVGNTEAFF.

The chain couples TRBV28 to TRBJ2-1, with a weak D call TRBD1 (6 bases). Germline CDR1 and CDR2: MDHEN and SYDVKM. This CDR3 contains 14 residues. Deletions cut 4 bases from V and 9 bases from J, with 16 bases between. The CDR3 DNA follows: TGTGCCAGCAGTTCGCACAGGGCGTTTGGTGAGCAGTTCTTC. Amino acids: CASSSHRAFGEQFF.

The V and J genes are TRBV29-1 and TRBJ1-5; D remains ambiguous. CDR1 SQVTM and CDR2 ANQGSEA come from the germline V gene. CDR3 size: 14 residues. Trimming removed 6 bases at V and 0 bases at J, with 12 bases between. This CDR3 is CSVRDPGSNQPQHF. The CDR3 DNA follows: TGCAGCGTAAGGGATCCGGGTAGCAATCAGCCCCAGCATTTT.

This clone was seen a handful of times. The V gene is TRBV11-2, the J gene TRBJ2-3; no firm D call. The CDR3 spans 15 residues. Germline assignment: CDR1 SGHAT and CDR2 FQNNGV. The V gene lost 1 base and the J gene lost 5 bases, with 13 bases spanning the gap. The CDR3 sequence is CASSLVQAYRDTQYF. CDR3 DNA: TGTGCCAGCAGCTTAGTCCAAGCGTATAGAGATACGCAGTATTTT.

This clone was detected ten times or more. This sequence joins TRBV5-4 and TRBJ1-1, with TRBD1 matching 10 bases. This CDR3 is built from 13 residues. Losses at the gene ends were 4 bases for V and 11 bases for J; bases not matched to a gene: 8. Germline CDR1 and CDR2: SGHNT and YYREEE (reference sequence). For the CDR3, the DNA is TGTGCCAGCAGCGGAGACAGGGGGCGTGGGGCTTTCTTT. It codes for CASSGDRGRGAFF.

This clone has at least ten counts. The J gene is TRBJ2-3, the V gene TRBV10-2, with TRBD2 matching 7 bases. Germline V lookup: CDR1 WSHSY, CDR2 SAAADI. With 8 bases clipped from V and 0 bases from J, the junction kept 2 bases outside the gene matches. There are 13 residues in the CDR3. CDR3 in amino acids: CASRLASTDTQYF. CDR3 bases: TGCGCCAGCCGACTAGCCAGCACAGATACGCAGTATTTT.

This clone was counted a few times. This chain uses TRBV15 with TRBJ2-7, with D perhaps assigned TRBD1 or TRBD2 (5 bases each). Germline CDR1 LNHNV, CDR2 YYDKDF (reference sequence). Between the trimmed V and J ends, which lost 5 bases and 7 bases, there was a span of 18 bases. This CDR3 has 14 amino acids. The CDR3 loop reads CATSSTGTSREQYF. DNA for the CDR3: TGTGCCACCAGCTCCACCGGGACCTCCAGGGAGCAGTACTTC.

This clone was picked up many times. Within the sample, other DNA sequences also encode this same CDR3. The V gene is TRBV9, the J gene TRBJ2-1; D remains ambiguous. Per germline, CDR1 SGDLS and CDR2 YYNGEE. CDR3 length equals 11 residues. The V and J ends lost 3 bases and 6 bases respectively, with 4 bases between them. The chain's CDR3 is CASSASNEQFF. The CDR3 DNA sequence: TGTGCCAGCAGCGCCAGCAATGAGCAGTTCTTC.

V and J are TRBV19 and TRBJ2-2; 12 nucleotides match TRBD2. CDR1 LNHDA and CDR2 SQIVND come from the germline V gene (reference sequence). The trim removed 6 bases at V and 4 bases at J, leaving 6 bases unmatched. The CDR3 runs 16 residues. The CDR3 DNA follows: TGTGCCAGTAGGAGACTAGCGGGGGCTTCCACCGGGGAGCTGTTTTTT. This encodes CASRRLAGASTGELFF.

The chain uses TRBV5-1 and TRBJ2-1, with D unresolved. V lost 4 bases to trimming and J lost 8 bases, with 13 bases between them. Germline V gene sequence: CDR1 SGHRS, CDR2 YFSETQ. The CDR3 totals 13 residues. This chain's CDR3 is CASSLGPTDEQFF. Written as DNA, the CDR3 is TGCGCCAGCAGCCTCGGACCAACAGATGAGCAGTTCTTC.

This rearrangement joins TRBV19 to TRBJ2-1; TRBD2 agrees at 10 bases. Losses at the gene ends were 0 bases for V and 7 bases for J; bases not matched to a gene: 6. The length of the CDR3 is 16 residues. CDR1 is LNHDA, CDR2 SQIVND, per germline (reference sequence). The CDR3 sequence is CASSIDPRTSGNEQFF. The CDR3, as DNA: TGTGCCAGTAGTATAGATCCCAGGACTAGCGGTAATGAGCAGTTCTTC.

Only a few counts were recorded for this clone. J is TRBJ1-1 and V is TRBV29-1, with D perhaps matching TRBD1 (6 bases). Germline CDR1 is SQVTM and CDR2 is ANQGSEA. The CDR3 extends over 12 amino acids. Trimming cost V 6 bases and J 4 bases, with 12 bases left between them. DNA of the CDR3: TGCAGCGTCTTTACGGGGGCCACTGAAGCTTTCTTT. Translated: CSVFTGATEAFF.

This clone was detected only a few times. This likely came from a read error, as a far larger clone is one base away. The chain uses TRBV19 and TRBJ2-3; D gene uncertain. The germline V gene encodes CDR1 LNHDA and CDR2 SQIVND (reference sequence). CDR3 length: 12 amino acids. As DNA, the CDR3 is TGTGCCAGTATCTCTGACACATATACGCAGTATTTT. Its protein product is CASISDTYTQYF.

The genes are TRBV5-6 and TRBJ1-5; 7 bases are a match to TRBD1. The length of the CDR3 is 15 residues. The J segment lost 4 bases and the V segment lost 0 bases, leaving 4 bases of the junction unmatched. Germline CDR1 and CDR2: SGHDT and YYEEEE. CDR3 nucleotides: TGTGCCAGCAGCTTGGAGGCAGGGGGAAATCAGCCCCAGCATTTT. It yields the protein CASSLEAGGNQPQHF.

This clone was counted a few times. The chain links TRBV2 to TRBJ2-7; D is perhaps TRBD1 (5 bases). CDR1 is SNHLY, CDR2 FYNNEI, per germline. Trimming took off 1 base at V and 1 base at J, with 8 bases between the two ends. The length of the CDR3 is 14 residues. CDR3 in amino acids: CASSEGTGSYEQYF. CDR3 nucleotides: TGTGCCAGCAGTGAAGGAACAGGATCCTACGAGCAGTACTTC.